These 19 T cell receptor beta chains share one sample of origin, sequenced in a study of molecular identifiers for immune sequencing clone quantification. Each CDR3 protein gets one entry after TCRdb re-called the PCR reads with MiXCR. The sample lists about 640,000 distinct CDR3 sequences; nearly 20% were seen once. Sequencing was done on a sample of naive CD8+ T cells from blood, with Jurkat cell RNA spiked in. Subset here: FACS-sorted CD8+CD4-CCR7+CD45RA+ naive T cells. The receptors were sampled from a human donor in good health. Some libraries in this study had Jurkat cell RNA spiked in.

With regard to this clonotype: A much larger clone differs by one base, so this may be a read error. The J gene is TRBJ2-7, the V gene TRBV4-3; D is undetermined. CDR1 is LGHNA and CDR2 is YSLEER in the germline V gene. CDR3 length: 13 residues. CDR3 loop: CTSSQEFPYEQYF. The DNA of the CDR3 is TGCACCAGCAGCCAAGAGTTCCCCTACGAGCAGTACTTC.

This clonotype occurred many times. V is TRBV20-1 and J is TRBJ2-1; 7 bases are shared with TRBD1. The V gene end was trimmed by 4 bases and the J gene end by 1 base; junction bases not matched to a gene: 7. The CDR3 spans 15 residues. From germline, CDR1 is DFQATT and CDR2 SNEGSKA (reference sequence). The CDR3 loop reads CSATGTEKSYNEQFF. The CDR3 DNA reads TGCAGTGCTACCGGGACAGAGAAGTCCTACAATGAGCAGTTCTTC.

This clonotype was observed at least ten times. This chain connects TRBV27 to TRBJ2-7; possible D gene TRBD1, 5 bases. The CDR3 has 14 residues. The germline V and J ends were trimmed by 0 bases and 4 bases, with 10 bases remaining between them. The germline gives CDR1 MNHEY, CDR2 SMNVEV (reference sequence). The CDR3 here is CASSLSGAQYEQYF. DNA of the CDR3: TGTGCCAGCAGTTTATCTGGGGCCCAGTACGAGCAGTACTTC.

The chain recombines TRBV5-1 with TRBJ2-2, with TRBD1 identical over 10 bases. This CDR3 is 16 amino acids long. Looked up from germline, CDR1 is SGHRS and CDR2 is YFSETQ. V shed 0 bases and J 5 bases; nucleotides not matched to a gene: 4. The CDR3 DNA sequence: TGCGCCAGCAGCTTGGGTAGACAGGGGGCGACCGGGGAGCTGTTTTTT. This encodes CASSLGRQGATGELFF.

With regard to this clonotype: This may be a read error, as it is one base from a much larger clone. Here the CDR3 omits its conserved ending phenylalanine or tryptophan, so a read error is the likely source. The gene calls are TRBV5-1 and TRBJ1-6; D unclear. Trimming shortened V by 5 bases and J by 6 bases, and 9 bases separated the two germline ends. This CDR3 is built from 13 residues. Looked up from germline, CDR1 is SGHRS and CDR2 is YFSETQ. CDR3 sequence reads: CASRRRSNSPLHS. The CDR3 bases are TGCGCCAGCAGGCGACGGTCTAATTCACCCCTCCACTCT.

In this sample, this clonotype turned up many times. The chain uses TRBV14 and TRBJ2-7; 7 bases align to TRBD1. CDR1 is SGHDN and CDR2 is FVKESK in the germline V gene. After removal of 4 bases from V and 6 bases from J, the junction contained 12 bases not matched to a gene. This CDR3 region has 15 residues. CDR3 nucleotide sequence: TGTGCCAGCAGCCCCAACCTCTACAGGGGCGGCGAGCAGTACTTC. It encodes CASSPNLYRGGEQYF.

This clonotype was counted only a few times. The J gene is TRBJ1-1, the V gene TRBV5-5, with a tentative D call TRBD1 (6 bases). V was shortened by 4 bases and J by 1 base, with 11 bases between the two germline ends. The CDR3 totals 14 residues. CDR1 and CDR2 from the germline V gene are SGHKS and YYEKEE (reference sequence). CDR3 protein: CASSPGHGNTEAFF. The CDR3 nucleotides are TGTGCCAGCAGCCCGGGACACGGGAACACTGAAGCTTTCTTT.

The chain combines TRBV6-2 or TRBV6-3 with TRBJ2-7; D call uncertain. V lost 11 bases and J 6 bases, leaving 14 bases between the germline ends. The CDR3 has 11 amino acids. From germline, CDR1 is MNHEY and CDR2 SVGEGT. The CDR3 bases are TGTGCCGGCGGCACCACCTGCGAGCAGTACTTC. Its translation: CAGGTTCEQYF.

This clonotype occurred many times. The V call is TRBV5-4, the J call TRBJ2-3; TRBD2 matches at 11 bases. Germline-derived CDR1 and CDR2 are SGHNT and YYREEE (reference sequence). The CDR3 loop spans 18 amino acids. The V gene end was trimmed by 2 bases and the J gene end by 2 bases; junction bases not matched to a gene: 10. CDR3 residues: CASSFTSGGNRPTDTQYF. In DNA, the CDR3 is TGTGCCAGCAGCTTTACTAGCGGGGGAAACAGACCCACAGATACGCAGTATTTT.

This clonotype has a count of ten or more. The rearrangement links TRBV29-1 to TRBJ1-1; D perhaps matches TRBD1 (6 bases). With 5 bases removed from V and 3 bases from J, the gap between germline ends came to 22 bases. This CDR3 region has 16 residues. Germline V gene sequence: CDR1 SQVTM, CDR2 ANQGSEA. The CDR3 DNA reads TGCAGCGTTAGGGGTGTTCCAGGGGTTGGGGACACTGAAGCTTTCTTT. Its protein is CSVRGVPGVGDTEAFF.

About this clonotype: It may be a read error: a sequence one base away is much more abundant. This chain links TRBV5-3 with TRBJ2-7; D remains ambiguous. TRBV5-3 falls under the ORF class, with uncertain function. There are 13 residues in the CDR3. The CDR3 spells CASSLKLTYERYF. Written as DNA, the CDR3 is TGTGCCAGCAGCTTGAAACTGACATACGAGCGGTACTTC.

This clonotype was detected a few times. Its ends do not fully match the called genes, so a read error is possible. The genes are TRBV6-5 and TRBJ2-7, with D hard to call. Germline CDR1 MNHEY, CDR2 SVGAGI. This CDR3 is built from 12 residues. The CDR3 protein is CARSPSSYEQYF. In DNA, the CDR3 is TGTGCCCGCAGTCCATCTTCCTACGAGCAGTACTTC.

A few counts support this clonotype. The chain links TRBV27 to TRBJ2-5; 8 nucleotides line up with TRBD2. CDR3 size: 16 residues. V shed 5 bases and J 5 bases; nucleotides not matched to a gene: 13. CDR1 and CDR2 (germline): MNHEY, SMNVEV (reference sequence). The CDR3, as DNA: TGTGCCAGCAGTGATCTAGCGGGTCTGCCTGTGGAGACCCAGTACTTC. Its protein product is CASSDLAGLPVETQYF.

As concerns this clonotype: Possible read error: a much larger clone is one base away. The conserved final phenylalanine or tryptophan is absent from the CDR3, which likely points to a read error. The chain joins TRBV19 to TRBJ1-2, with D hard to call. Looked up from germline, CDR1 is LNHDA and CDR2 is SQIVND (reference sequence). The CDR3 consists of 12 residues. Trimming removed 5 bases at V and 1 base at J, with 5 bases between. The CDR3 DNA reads TGTGCCAGTAGTCCAGATAACTATGGCTACACCTCC. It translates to CASSPDNYGYTS.

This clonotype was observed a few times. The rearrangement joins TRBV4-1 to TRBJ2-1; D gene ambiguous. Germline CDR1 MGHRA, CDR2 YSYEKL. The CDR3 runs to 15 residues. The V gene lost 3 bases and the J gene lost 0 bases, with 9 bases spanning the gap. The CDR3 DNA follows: TGCGCCAGCAGCCAGGCCCCCGACTCCTACAATGAGCAGTTCTTC. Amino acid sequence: CASSQAPDSYNEQFF.

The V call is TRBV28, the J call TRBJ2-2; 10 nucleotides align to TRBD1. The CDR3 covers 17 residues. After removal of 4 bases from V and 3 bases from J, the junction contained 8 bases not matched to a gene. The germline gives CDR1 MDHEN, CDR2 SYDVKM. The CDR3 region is CASSSARTGGDTGELFF. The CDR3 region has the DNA TGTGCCAGCAGTTCAGCTAGGACAGGGGGGGACACCGGGGAGCTGTTTTTT.

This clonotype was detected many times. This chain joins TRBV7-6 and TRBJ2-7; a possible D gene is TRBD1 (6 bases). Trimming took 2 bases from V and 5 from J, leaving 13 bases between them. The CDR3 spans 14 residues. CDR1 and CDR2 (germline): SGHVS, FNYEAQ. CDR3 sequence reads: CASSLTETGNEQYF. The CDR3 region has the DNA TGTGCCAGCAGCTTAACGGAGACAGGCAACGAGCAGTACTTC.

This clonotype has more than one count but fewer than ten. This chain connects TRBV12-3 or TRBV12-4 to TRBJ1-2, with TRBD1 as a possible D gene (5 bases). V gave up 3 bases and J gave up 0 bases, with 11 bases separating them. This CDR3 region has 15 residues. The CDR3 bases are TGTGCCAGCAGTTTCCGGGACGTTCCTAACTATGGCTACACCTTC. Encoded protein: CASSFRDVPNYGYTF.

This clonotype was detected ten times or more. CDR3 in DNA: TGTGCCAGCAGTTCGTTAAGGGATGAGCAGTTCTTC. It yields the protein CASSSLRDEQFF. The chain joins TRBV6-6 to TRBJ2-1, with no clear D. CDR3 length: 12 residues. With 4 bases removed from V and 8 bases from J, the gap between germline ends came to 9 bases. Germline V gives CDR1 MNHNY, CDR2 SVGAGI (reference sequence).